This T cell receptor beta chain was obtained from a study of cytotoxic CD8 clonotypes in ibrutinib-treated CLL. The ends lost 6 bases at V and 2 bases at J; junction bases unmatched: 6. The CDR3 runs 14 residues. In germline, CDR1 is MNHEY, CDR2 SVGAGI. Method: immunoSEQ multiplex PCR; TCRdb's copy keeps in-frame clones and lacks some. The sample includes about 150,000 clones, about 80% of them seen just once. The input for sequencing was PBMCs, taken after 24 months of ibrutinib treatment. This receptor was obtained from a human donor with chronic lymphocytic leukemia. This chain connects TRBV6-5 to TRBJ2-7; 8 nucleotides line up with TRBD1. CDR3 nucleotide sequence: TGTGCCAGCAGCCAACAGGGGGGACCCTACGAGCAGTACTTC. It encodes CASSQQGGPYEQYF.